This T cell receptor (beta chain) came from a study of blood T cell repertoires in COVID-19. TCRdb's copy holds only in-frame clones and misses some; the assay was immunoSEQ multiplex PCR. The sample lists around 100,000 clones, around 90% seen once, with roughly 4.2% in the top ten. V was trimmed by 7 bases and J by 3 bases, leaving 16 bases between them. Germline CDR1 reads SGHTA; CDR2 reads FQGNSA. The CDR3 extends over 16 amino acids. The receptor was derived from a man between 18 and 29 years old with acute or convalescent COVID-19. This chain links TRBV7-2 with TRBJ1-6; D unclear. Sequenced sample: peripheral blood. This CDR3 reads CASTSAVADYNSPLHF. CDR3 DNA: TGTGCCAGCACTTCTGCGGTTGCGGACTATAATTCACCCCTCCACTTT.